The rows below give T cell receptor beta chains drawn from one sample of a study of OX40 agonist ivuxolimab in advanced cancers. The repertoire was sequenced with immunoSEQ multiplex PCR; TCRdb's copy has only in-frame clones and lacks some. The table records just over 90,000 clones, roughly 92% of them present only once. Source: CD4+ or CD8+ T cells sorted from blood, taken in a trial of the OX40 agonist ivuxolimab. The receptors shown here come from an adult with an advanced solid tumor such as melanoma, head and neck, liver or kidney cancer. Each CDR3 is given with its conserved first and last residue. A D gene is named only where the DNA matches it firmly. Where a row states a size, it is once, few, many or the class of an expanded clone; other rows omit it.

TRBJ2-7 | TRBV11-2 | once | TRBD2 | CASSSRLAGGPSSYEQYF | TGTGCCAGCAGCTCCCGACTAGCGGGGGGACCCAGCTCCTACGAGCAGTACTTC
TRBJ1-1 | TRBV6-5 | - | - | CASSYSWAETEAFF | TGTGCCAGCAGTTACTCGTGGGCGGAAACTGAAGCTTTCTTT
TRBJ2-7 | TRBV4-3 | - | - | CASSQGRGAYEQYF | TGCGCCAGCAGCCAAGGTCGGGGTGCCTACGAGCAGTACTTC
TRBJ1-4 | TRBV4-3 | - | - | CASSPWRGPNEKLFF | TGCGCCAGCAGCCCTTGGCGGGGCCCGAATGAAAAACTGTTTTTT
TRBJ2-2 | TRBV9 | - | - | CASSVYGSGELFF | TGTGCCAGCAGCGTATATGGATCCGGGGAGCTGTTTTTT
TRBJ1-5 | TRBV2 | - | TRBD1 | CASSPRDSYQPQHF | TGTGCCAGCAGTCCTAGGGACAGTTATCAGCCCCAGCATTTT
TRBJ2-7 | TRBV19 | - | - | CASSIPLGEQYF | TGTGCCAGTAGTATCCCTTTGGGCGAGCAGTACTTC
TRBJ2-5 | TRBV7-6 | - | - | CASSFAGAYQETQYF | TGTGCCAGCAGCTTTGCGGGGGCGTACCAAGAGACCCAGTACTTC
TRBJ2-5 | TRBV6-1 | - | - | CASRETGPQETQYF | TGTGCCAGCAGGGAGACAGGACCCCAAGAGACCCAGTACTTC
TRBJ1-1 | TRBV4-3 | once | - | CASSHGLLTEAFF | TGCGCCAGCAGCCATGGACTGCTCACTGAAGCTTTCTTT
TRBJ1-1 | TRBV21-1 | - | - | CASSKRPFGTGNTEAFF | -
TRBJ2-3 | TRBV27 | - | - | CASSPTTNTDTQYF | TGTGCCAGCAGTCCGACTACTAACACAGATACGCAGTATTTT
TRBJ2-7 | TRBV6-6 | - | - | CASSYGPYYEQYF | TGTGCCAGCAGTTACGGGCCCTACTACGAGCAGTACTTC
TRBJ1-1 | TRBV29-1 | - | TRBD1 | CSVRDRQAGDTEAFF | TGCAGCGTTCGGGACAGACAGGCGGGGGACACTGAAGCTTTCTTT
TRBJ2-5 | TRBV19 | - | - | CASSNSGGETQYF | TGTGCCAGTAGTAACAGCGGCGGGGAGACCCAGTACTTC
TRBJ2-7 | TRBV9 | - | TRBD2 | CASSSGLDYEQYF | TGTGCCAGCAGCTCGGGACTAGATTACGAGCAGTACTTC
TRBJ2-1 | TRBV27 | - | - | CASSLTQVYNEQFF | TGTGCCAGCAGTTTAACCCAGGTCTACAATGAGCAGTTCTTC
TRBJ1-1 | TRBV27 | - | - | CASSFLRGTEAFF | TGTGCCAGCAGTTTCTTGAGGGGTACTGAAGCTTTCTTT
TRBJ2-3 | TRBV18 | once | - | CASSPPPGDTQYF | TGTGCCAGCTCACCACCTCCCGGGGATACGCAGTATTTT
TRBJ2-2 | TRBV5-4 | - | TRBD1 | CASSLGTGTADGELFF | TGTGCCAGCAGCTTAGGGACAGGGACTGCGGACGGGGAGCTGTTTTTT
TRBJ2-1 | TRBV7-2 | - | TRBD2 | CASSLDAPPRGGSYNEQFF | TGTGCCAGCAGCTTAGACGCCCCCCCGCGGGGCGGGAGCTACAATGAGCAGTTCTTC
TRBJ1-1 | TRBV6-5 | - | - | CASSVTSWTEAFF | TGTGCCAGCAGCGTCACCTCGTGGACTGAAGCTTTCTTT
TRBJ2-1 | TRBV7-8 | - | TRBD2 | CASSLLAGSSYNEQFF | TGTGCCAGCAGCCTACTAGCGGGAAGCTCCTACAATGAGCAGTTCTTC
TRBJ2-1 | TRBV6-5 | - | - | CASSYSSGGYNEQFF | TGTGCCAGCAGTTACTCCTCAGGGGGGTACAATGAGCAGTTCTTC
TRBJ2-7 | TRBV29-1 | - | - | CSVEQGIGEQYF | TGCAGCGTTGAACAGGGCATAGGGGAGCAGTACTTC
TRBJ2-7 | TRBV6-5 | - | TRBD2 | CASSYERELSEQYF | TGTGCCAGCAGTTACGAGCGGGAGCTAAGCGAGCAGTACTTC
TRBJ2-1 | TRBV29-1 | few | - | CSVGLRVYYNEQFF | TGCAGCGTTGGCCTGAGGGTTTACTACAATGAGCAGTTCTTC
TRBJ1-1 | TRBV29-1 | - | - | CSVEGGRTEAFF | TGCAGCGTTGAAGGAGGGCGCACTGAAGCTTTCTTT
TRBJ2-1 | TRBV5-6 | once | - | CASTLDLAYNEQFF | TGTGCCAGCACTTTGGACCTGGCCTACAATGAGCAGTTCTTC
TRBJ1-1 | TRBV19 | - | - | CASRSTGPLFEAFF | TGTGCCAGTAGAAGTACAGGGCCCCTCTTCGAAGCTTTCTTT
TRBJ2-7 | TRBV4-1 | - | TRBD1 | CASSLGQEFSYEQYF | TGCGCCAGCAGCCTGGGACAGGAGTTTTCCTACGAGCAGTACTTC
TRBJ1-4 | TRBV27 | - | - | CASSLFADVREKLFF | TGTGCCAGCAGTTTATTTGCGGATGTGAGAGAAAAACTGTTTTTT
TRBJ1-2 | TRBV14 | once | TRBD1 | CASSHSNRDRGHGYTF | TGTGCCAGCAGCCACTCTAACCGGGACAGGGGGCATGGCTACACCTTC
TRBJ2-5 | TRBV9 | - | TRBD2 | CASSGAGPQETQYF | TGTGCCAGCAGCGGAGCGGGGCCCCAAGAGACCCAGTACTTC
TRBJ2-5 | TRBV7-8 | - | TRBD2 | CASSLTGTSGEETQYF | TGTGCCAGCAGCTTAACGGGGACCAGCGGGGAAGAGACCCAGTACTTC
TRBJ2-6 | TRBV9 | - | - | CASSVARAPSGANVLTF | TGTGCCAGCAGCGTAGCCCGGGCCCCCTCTGGGGCCAACGTCCTGACTTTC
TRBJ2-1 | TRBV11-2 | - | - | CASSLGGSGRFF | TGTGCCAGCAGCTTAGGAGGAAGCGGCCGGTTCTTC
TRBJ2-2 | TRBV10-1 | - | - | CASSIRGGRLTGELFF | TGCGCCAGCAGTATAAGAGGGGGAAGGTTGACCGGGGAGCTGTTTTTT
TRBJ2-3 | TRBV2 | - | TRBD1 | CASSSGGTGAWADTQYF | TGTGCCAGCTCCTCAGGCGGGACAGGGGCATGGGCAGATACGCAGTATTTT
TRBJ2-2 | TRBV15 | - | TRBD2 | CATSPHGLAENTGELFF | TGTGCCACCAGCCCCCACGGACTAGCGGAGAACACCGGGGAGCTGTTTTTT
TRBJ1-4 | TRBV28 | - | TRBD1 | CASSFRGIAGRLMGEKLFF | TGTGCCAGCAGTTTCAGGGGGATCGCGGGGCGACTAATGGGTGAAAAACTGTTTTTT
TRBJ2-7 | TRBV6-6 | - | - | CASSLRGYEQYF | TGTGCCAGCAGCCTCCGGGGCTACGAGCAGTACTTC
TRBJ1-2 | TRBV4-1 | - | - | CASSQGGGDYTF | TGCGCCAGCAGCCAAGGAGGAGGGGACTACACCTTC
TRBJ2-5 | TRBV5-4 | - | - | CASSLDGQEQYF | TGTGCCAGCAGCTTGGACGGCCAAGAACAGTACTTC
TRBJ1-2 | TRBV4-1 | - | - | CASSQARAYGYTF | TGCGCCAGCAGCCAAGCCAGGGCCTATGGCTACACCTTC
TRBJ2-5 | TRBV5-1 | - | - | CASSFGGGIQETQYF | TGCGCCAGCAGCTTCGGGGGAGGTATACAAGAGACCCAGTACTTC
TRBJ2-2 | TRBV5-1 | - | TRBD1 | CASSYEGATAPGELFF | TGCGCCAGCAGCTACGAGGGGGCGACAGCTCCCGGGGAGCTGTTTTTT
TRBJ2-2 | TRBV10-2 | - | - | CASSEGTGELFF | TGCGCCAGCAGTGAAGGTACTGGGGAGCTGTTTTTT
TRBJ1-4 | TRBV5-1 | - | - | CASSGDSEKLFF | TGCGCCAGCAGCGGCGACAGTGAAAAACTGTTTTTT
TRBJ1-1 | TRBV6-5 | - | - | CASSYGAVEGTEAFF | TGTGCCAGCAGTTACGGCGCAGTAGAGGGTACTGAAGCTTTCTTT
TRBJ1-5 | TRBV6-5 | - | - | CASGQLHINQPQHF | TGTGCCAGCGGACAGCTACATATCAATCAGCCCCAGCATTTT
TRBJ1-1 | TRBV7-7 | - | - | CASSLGVATEAFF | TGTGCTAGCAGCTTGGGAGTGGCGACTGAAGCTTTCTTT
TRBJ1-1 | TRBV4-1 | - | - | CASSQGWGQGPMNTEAFF | TGCGCCAGCAGCCAAGGATGGGGCCAGGGCCCTATGAACACTGAAGCTTTCTTT
TRBJ1-4 | TRBV5-6 | - | - | CASSGPSGRELFF | TGTGCCAGCAGCGGACCGTCAGGGAGGGAACTGTTTTTT
TRBJ1-2 | TRBV18 | - | TRBD1 | CASSPYRGSHPYGYTF | TGTGCCAGCTCACCGTACAGGGGGTCGCACCCCTATGGCTACACCTTC
TRBJ1-1 | TRBV15 | - | - | CATSRWGNTEAFF | TGTGCCACCAGCAGATGGGGGAACACTGAAGCTTTCTTT
TRBJ1-1 | TRBV19 | - | TRBD1 | CASKPTGTGPTEAFF | TGTGCCAGTAAGCCAACCGGGACAGGGCCTACTGAAGCTTTCTTT
TRBJ2-7 | TRBV14 | - | TRBD2 | CASSQEPSGSVDYEQYF | TGTGCCAGCAGCCAAGAGCCTAGCGGGAGTGTCGACTACGAGCAGTACTTC